This T cell receptor beta chain originates from a study of T cell repertoires in cytomegalovirus infection. General study findings and limits: What dominated the ex vivo response were HLA-C-restricted CMV-specific TCR beta clonotypes.

Regarding this clonotype: Its antigen is unidentified.

TCRdb reprocessed the reads via MiXCR and lists one record per CDR3 protein. The data hold 200,000 to 250,000 distinct CDR3 sequences, with 9% to 15% observed a single time. Between the trimmed V and J ends, which lost 2 bases and 8 bases, there was a span of 13 bases. This CDR3 has 14 residues. Germline CDR1 SSHAT, CDR2 FNYEAQ (reference sequence). The chain joins TRBV7-7 to TRBJ2-1; the D call may be TRBD1 or TRBD2 (5 bases each). Sequencing was carried out using PBMCs. This clonotype originated in a human donor in good health (CMV status not recorded). Some clones in this sample may be carry-over from other donors' samples. CDR3 loop: CASSLTQGVHEQFF. DNA of the CDR3: TGTGCCAGCAGCTTAACCCAGGGAGTACATGAGCAGTTCTTC.